Below, 5 T cell receptor beta chains from the same sample are listed, as sequenced in a study of control samples from healthy donors and cancer patients. Repertoires were generated with immunoSEQ multiplex PCR, while TCRdb's copy carries only in-frame clones and drops some. The table records 150,000 to 200,000 clones, about 90% of them present only once. Material for sequencing was blood. These receptors were collected from a woman aged 35 to 49 in good health.

This chain joins TRBV27 and TRBJ1-1; no clear D. V dropped 2 bases and J dropped 2 bases, with 6 bases sitting between them. The CDR3 loop spans 13 amino acids. Germline V lookup: CDR1 MNHEY, CDR2 SMNVEV (reference sequence). This chain's CDR3 is CASSLTVNTEAFF. The CDR3 DNA is TGTGCCAGCAGTTTAACGGTAAACACTGAAGCTTTCTTT.

The chain joins TRBV7-8 to TRBJ2-5; D gene ambiguous. Trimming shortened V by 3 bases and J by 10 bases, and 27 bases separated the two germline ends. There are 17 residues in the CDR3. Germline V gene data show CDR1 as SGHVS and CDR2 as FQNEAQ. The CDR3 nucleotides are TGTGCCAGCAGCTTTATCCTCCCCGGACCCCTTTTTTTTATCCAGTACTTC. Translated: CASSFILPGPLFFIQYF.

V usage is TRBV6-5 and J usage is TRBJ2-2; D is possibly TRBD2 (6 bases). Trimming left V 8 bases short and J 6 bases short, with 19 bases between. Germline V gene lookup returns CDR1 MNHEY and CDR2 SVGAGI. The CDR3 contains 15 residues. This chain's CDR3 is CASVLFGGLPGELFF. In nucleotides, the CDR3 is TGTGCCAGCGTTTTGTTTGGGGGGTTGCCCGGGGAGCTGTTTTTT.

V is TRBV5-4 and J is TRBJ2-2, with D hard to call. V was pared by 5 bases and J by 1 base, with 3 bases between. CDR3 length: 12 residues. Germline values: CDR1 SGHNT, CDR2 YYREEE (reference sequence). CDR3 sequence reads: CASRWNTGELFF. CDR3 bases: TGTGCCAGCAGGTGGAACACCGGGGAGCTGTTTTTT.

The chain uses TRBV2 and TRBJ2-7, with unresolved D. This CDR3 comprises 13 residues. Trimming left V 6 bases short and J 3 bases short, with 12 bases between. Germline CDR1 and CDR2: SNHLY and FYNNEI. The CDR3 bases are TGTGCCAGCAGGGCCCTCAGATTCTACGAGCAGTACTTC. It specifies CASRALRFYEQYF.